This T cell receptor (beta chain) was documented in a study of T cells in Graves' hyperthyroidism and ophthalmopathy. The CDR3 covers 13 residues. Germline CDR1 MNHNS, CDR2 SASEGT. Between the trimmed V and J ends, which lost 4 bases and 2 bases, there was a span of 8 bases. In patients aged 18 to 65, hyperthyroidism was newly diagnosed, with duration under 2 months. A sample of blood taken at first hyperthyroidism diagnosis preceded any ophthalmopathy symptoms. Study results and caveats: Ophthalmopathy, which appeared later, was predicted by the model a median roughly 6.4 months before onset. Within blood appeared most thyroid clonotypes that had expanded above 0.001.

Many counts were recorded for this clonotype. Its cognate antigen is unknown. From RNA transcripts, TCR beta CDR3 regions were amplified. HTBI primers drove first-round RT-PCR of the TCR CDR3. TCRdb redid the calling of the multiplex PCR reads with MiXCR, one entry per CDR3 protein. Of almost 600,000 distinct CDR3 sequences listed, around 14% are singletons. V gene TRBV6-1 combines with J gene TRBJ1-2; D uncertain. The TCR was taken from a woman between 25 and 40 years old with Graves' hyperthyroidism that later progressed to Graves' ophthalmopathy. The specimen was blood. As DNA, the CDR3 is TGTGCCAGCAGTGGTGGTAGGAACTATGGCTACACCTTC. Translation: CASSGGRNYGYTF.